Sequencing of this T cell receptor beta chain was carried out in a study of cytomegalovirus exposure and HLA in healthy donors. In the study overall: In an earlier analysis, approximately 120 million unique TCR beta sequences were found from some 170 million T cells. Findings of the study overall: Previous analysis showed most TCR beta V segments were productive about 90% or about 30% of the time.

The PCR had 60 Vbeta and 13 Jbeta primers. The assay was immunoSEQ multiplex PCR, and TCRdb's table has in-frame clones only and misses some. The sample lists about 120,000 clones; over 65% were seen once. Each donor was healthy, and each was a bone marrow donor. The study sampled nominally healthy donors, though unrecorded immune exposures were likely. V lost 0 bases and J lost 1, with 13 bases in between. Germline values: CDR1 WSHSY, CDR2 SAAADI. The CDR3 sequence is 17 residues long. On this clone: Its specificity is not known.

Sequences were obtained from PBMCs. This TCR was recovered from a man aged 35 to 55 in good health and CMV-seropositive. The V and J genes are TRBV10-2 and TRBJ2-4; tentatively, D is TRBD2 (6 bases). The DNA for the CDR3 is TGCGCCAGCAGTGAGTCGGCGGGCGGGACGGCCAAAAACATTCAGTACTTC. Translation: CASSESAGGTAKNIQYF.